This TCR beta chain was sequenced in a study of T-cell memory formation after mild COVID-19. General study findings and limits: Clones contracting over day 15 to 85 were CD4/CD8 balanced, with later expanders leaning CD4+.

cDNA libraries for TCR alpha and TCR beta, carrying sample barcodes and UMIs, came from 5'RACE with constant-segment primers. TCRdb itself ran the 5' RACE reads through MiXCR, one entry per CDR3 protein. The profile shows over 55,000 distinct CDR3 sequences, approximately 9.5% of them singletons. Germline values: CDR1 MNHNY, CDR2 SVGAGI (reference sequence). Trimming pared 6 bases from V and 7 bases from J, leaving 16 bases between. This CDR3 is 13 amino acids long. This clonotype was seen many times. Its antigen is unidentified. This TCR was sampled from a man aged 18 to 30 who had mild COVID-19 (a few samples of this study predate the infection). Cell type and time point are not known. The V and J genes are TRBV6-6 and TRBJ2-7; D perhaps matches TRBD2 (7 bases). The sample comprised PBMCs or a T cell subset sorted from them (not recorded which). The CDR3 coding sequence is TGTGCCAGCAGGACCTGGGAGGGGGGGGAGCAGTACTTC. It encodes CASRTWEGGEQYF.